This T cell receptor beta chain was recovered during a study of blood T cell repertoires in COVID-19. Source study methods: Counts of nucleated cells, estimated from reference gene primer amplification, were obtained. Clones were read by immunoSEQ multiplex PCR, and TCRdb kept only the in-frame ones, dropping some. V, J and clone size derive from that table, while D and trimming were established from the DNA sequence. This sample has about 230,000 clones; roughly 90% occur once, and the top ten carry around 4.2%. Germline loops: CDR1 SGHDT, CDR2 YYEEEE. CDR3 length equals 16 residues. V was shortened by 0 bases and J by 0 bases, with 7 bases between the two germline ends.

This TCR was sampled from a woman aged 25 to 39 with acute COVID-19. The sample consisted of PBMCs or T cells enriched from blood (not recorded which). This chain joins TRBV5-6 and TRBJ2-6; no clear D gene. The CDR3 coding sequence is TGTGCCAGCAGCTTGGAGCGTGGCTCTGGGGCCAACGTCCTGACTTTC. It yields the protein CASSLERGSGANVLTF.